These 7 T cell receptor beta chains were sequenced from one sample in a study of CD8 T cells in ankylosing spondylitis. Each CDR3 protein gets one entry after TCRdb re-called the 5' RACE reads with MiXCR. This sample has under 250,000 distinct CDR3 sequences, with roughly a third found just once. Sequencing input: blood, either unsorted or a sorted T cell fraction (not recorded which). The receptors here all came from a male donor with ankylosing spondylitis or in good health (not recorded which).

This clonotype was observed a handful of times. This sequence joins TRBV7-9 and TRBJ1-2; D remains unclear. Germline V lookup: CDR1 SEHNR, CDR2 FQNEAQ (reference sequence). The CDR3 sequence is 14 residues long. V was clipped by 6 bases and J by 7 bases, with 18 bases between them. The CDR3 sequence is CASSPQVSGSGYTF. The CDR3 bases are TGTGCCAGCAGTCCGCAGGTGAGCGGCAGTGGCTACACCTTC.

The DNA for the CDR3 is TGTGCCAGCAGCTCTCGGGACAGGGGGCTTTACGAGCAGTACTTC. Amino acid sequence: CASSSRDRGLYEQYF. This sequence joins TRBV5-6 and TRBJ2-7; 12 positions agree with TRBD1. Germline V CDR1 and CDR2: SGHDT, YYEEEE. The V and J ends lost 3 bases and 4 bases, in that order; junction bases with no gene match: 5. The CDR3 consists of 15 residues.

This clonotype showed up just a few times. The CDR3, as DNA: TGTGCCAGCAGTTTCGGGAGCTATGAAAAACTGTTTTTT. It yields the protein CASSFGSYEKLFF. The chain has TRBV12-3 or TRBV12-4 and TRBJ1-4; D uncertain. The CDR3 consists of 13 residues. Trimming pared 3 bases from V and 6 bases from J, leaving 8 bases between.

The chain recombines TRBV7-3 with TRBJ2-6, with D perhaps TRBD1 (5 bases). V was cut by 1 base and J by 2 bases, with 12 bases left in between. The length of the CDR3 is 17 residues. The germline CDR1 and CDR2 sequences are SGHTA and FQGTGA. CDR3 nucleotide sequence: TGTGCCAGCAGCTTAATTGCAGGGCCGGCTGGGGCCAACGTCCTGACTTTC. This gives the protein CASSLIAGPAGANVLTF. Based on the CDR3 plus reference TRBV7-3 and TRBJ2-6, the full variable domain is GAGVSQTPSNKVTEKGKYVELRCDPISGHTALYWYRQSLGQGPEFLIYFQGTGAADDSGLPNDRFFAVRPEGSVSTLKIQRTERGDSAVYLCASSLIAGPAGANVLTFGAGSRLTVL.

The sample holds a few counts of this clonotype. The V call is TRBV6-5, the J call TRBJ2-1; D possibly corresponds to TRBD2 (7 bases). Trimming pared 5 bases from V and 9 bases from J, leaving 11 bases between. CDR1 MNHEY and CDR2 SVGAGI come from the germline V gene. CDR3 length: 12 residues. The CDR3 spells CASSRGGGEQFF. Written as DNA, the CDR3 is TGTGCCAGCAGTAGAGGGGGGGGTGAGCAGTTCTTC.

This chain links TRBV12-3 or TRBV12-4 with TRBJ2-5; D might be TRBD2 (5 bases). Trimming took off 7 bases at V and 2 bases at J, with 11 bases between the two ends. CDR3 length: 13 amino acids. This CDR3 reads CASTAGNQETQYF. In DNA, the CDR3 is TGTGCCAGCACCGCCGGGAATCAAGAGACCCAGTACTTC.

This clonotype was recorded a few times. The genes are TRBV5-6 and TRBJ2-7; the D is unclear. The CDR3 totals 14 residues. The germline gives CDR1 SGHDT, CDR2 YYEEEE. V lost 2 bases and J lost 2, with 11 bases in between. The CDR3 coding sequence is TGTGCCAGCAGCTTCGGTGCTGGCGCCTACGAGCAGTACTTC. As protein: CASSFGAGAYEQYF.